One and the same sample provided the 17 T cell receptor beta chains below, sequenced in a study of blood T cell repertoires in COVID-19. TCRdb's table, derived via immunoSEQ multiplex PCR, lists solely in-frame clones and lacks some. Counted here are approximately 250,000 clones, around 86% occurring once; the ten biggest clones make up approximately 8.2%. The specimen sequenced was peripheral blood. The source is a middle-aged man with active or convalescent COVID-19.

J is TRBJ2-1 and V is TRBV18; possible D gene TRBD2, 7 bases. This CDR3 contains 17 residues. The V gene's germline CDR1 is KGHSH and CDR2 LQKENI. V gave up 2 bases and J gave up 0 bases, with 14 bases separating them. The CDR3 region is CASSPARGRFSYNEQFF. The CDR3 nucleotides are TGTGCCAGCTCACCAGCGCGGGGGCGCTTCTCCTACAATGAGCAGTTCTTC.

V gene TRBV9 combines with J gene TRBJ1-2, with D perhaps matching TRBD1 (6 bases). Per the germline V gene, CDR1 is SGDLS and CDR2 is YYNGEE. CDR3 size: 14 residues. The ends were cut back, 3 bases at V and 4 bases at J, with 13 bases in the middle. The DNA of the CDR3 is TGTGCCAGCAGCGAGACTCAGGGGAGCTATGGCTACACCTTC. It yields the protein CASSETQGSYGYTF.

In its sample, this clone was seen once. V is TRBV5-1 and J is TRBJ2-3; tentative D call: TRBD2 (6 bases). The V and J ends lost 0 bases and 0 bases respectively, with 20 bases between them. This CDR3 region has 19 residues. Germline V lookup: CDR1 SGHRS, CDR2 YFSETQ. As DNA, the CDR3 is TGCGCCAGCAGCTTGGATGTGGTAGCGGCTTTCCTAAGCACAGATACGCAGTATTTT. This codes for CASSLDVVAAFLSTDTQYF.

CDR3 DNA: TGTGCCAGCAGCTTAGGGCAGGGGCGCCCCAAAAACATTCAGTACTTC. It specifies CASSLGQGRPKNIQYF. V is TRBV11-3 and J is TRBJ2-4, with D tentatively TRBD1 (6 bases). Between the trimmed V and J ends, which lost 1 base and 2 bases, there was a span of 12 bases. Germline V lookup: CDR1 SGHNT, CDR2 YENEEA. CDR3 length: 16 amino acids.

The V call is TRBV19, the J call TRBJ1-6; 9 bases agree with TRBD1. The germline gives CDR1 LNHDA, CDR2 SQIVND (reference sequence). V shed 4 bases and J 0 bases; nucleotides not matched to a gene: 7. The CDR3 is 18 amino acids. The CDR3 is CASSTGQGKSSYNSPLHF. In DNA, the CDR3 is TGTGCCAGTAGTACGGGACAGGGCAAATCCTCCTATAATTCACCCCTCCACTTT.

The chain combines TRBV5-6 with TRBJ2-2; 7 positions agree with TRBD2. After removal of 2 bases from V and 4 bases from J, the junction contained 11 bases not matched to a gene. The CDR3 is 17 residues long. Germline assignment: CDR1 SGHDT and CDR2 YYEEEE. The CDR3 DNA reads TGTGCCAGCAGCTTAGGATTCGATGGGGAGGGCACCGGGGAGCTGTTTTTT. Translated: CASSLGFDGEGTGELFF.

V usage is TRBV7-6 and J usage is TRBJ2-2; D may be TRBD1 (6 bases). V lost 3 bases to trimming and J lost 4 bases, with 21 bases between them. CDR1 is SGHVS and CDR2 is FNYEAQ in the germline V gene. The CDR3 spans 18 residues. The CDR3 region has the DNA TGTGCCAGCAGCTTGGGGGCGTTGGCAGCCCCGATCACCGGGGAGCTGTTTTTT. Translation: CASSLGALAAPITGELFF.

The chain carries TRBV9 and TRBJ2-1, with D maybe TRBD1 (5 bases). Germline values: CDR1 SGDLS, CDR2 YYNGEE. This CDR3 spans 15 amino acids. Trimming took off 3 bases at V and 7 bases at J, with 17 bases between the two ends. The CDR3 loop reads CASSAGSLGFNEQFF. The CDR3 DNA sequence: TGTGCCAGCAGCGCAGGGTCCTTGGGTTTTAATGAGCAGTTCTTC.

V usage is TRBV27 and J usage is TRBJ2-5; the match to TRBD1 covers 11 bases. V lost 6 bases and J lost 2; bases outside the gene matches: 8. Germline V gene lookup returns CDR1 MNHEY and CDR2 SMNVEV (reference sequence). The CDR3 has 16 residues. In DNA, the CDR3 is TGTGCCAGCAGACCCTCGGGACAGGGGGTACAAGAGACCCAGTACTTC. Residues: CASRPSGQGVQETQYF.

The gene calls are TRBV29-1 and TRBJ1-1; 7 nucleotides match TRBD1. In germline, CDR1 is SQVTM, CDR2 ANQGSEA. The CDR3 runs 13 residues. The J segment lost 3 bases and the V segment lost 7 bases, leaving 8 bases of the junction unmatched. This CDR3 is CSALQGRYTEAFF. CDR3 sequence (DNA): TGCAGCGCCCTACAGGGGAGGTACACTGAAGCTTTCTTT. Drawing the rest from reference TRBV29-1 and TRBJ1-1, the complete variable domain is SAVISQKPSRDICQRGTSLTIQCQVDSQVTMMFWYRQQPGQSLTLIATANQGSEATYESGFVIDKFPISRPNLTFSTLTVSNMSPEDSSIYLCSALQGRYTEAFFGQGTRLTVV.

The rearrangement links TRBV7-8 to TRBJ1-2, with D perhaps matching TRBD1 (5 bases). V gave up 4 bases and J gave up 4 bases, with 22 bases separating them. This CDR3 is built from 17 residues. In germline, CDR1 is SGHVS, CDR2 FQNEAQ. The CDR3 sequence: CASSSERGLKGIYGYTF. CDR3 in DNA: TGTGCCAGCAGCTCGGAACGGGGACTAAAGGGGATCTATGGCTACACCTTC.

This chain connects TRBV2 to TRBJ2-3; D remains unclear. Trimming removed 1 base from V and 1 base from J, with 9 bases in between. The germline V gene encodes CDR1 SNHLY and CDR2 FYNNEI. The CDR3 runs to 15 residues. The CDR3 DNA sequence: TGTGCCAGCAGTGAAGTGAGGCTGGGCACAGATACGCAGTATTTT. Translating it yields CASSEVRLGTDTQYF.

This clone was observed once. The V and J genes are TRBV3-1 (or the pseudogene TRBV3-2) and TRBJ1-1; D gene unclear. The germline V gene has CDR1 LGHDT and CDR2 YNNKEL (reference sequence). V lost 7 bases and J 3 bases, leaving 9 bases between the germline ends. CDR3 length: 12 residues. The CDR3 here is CASKGGYTEAFF. The DNA of the CDR3 is TGTGCCAGCAAAGGAGGGTACACTGAAGCTTTCTTT.

This sequence joins TRBV6-5 and TRBJ1-3; TRBD1 might be the D (5 bases). V was cut by 8 bases and J by 4 bases, with 9 bases left in between. CDR3 length equals 12 residues. Per the germline V gene, CDR1 is MNHEY and CDR2 is SVGAGI. CDR3 in DNA: TGTGCCAGCGCCACAGGAGGAAACACCATATATTTT. Translating gives CASATGGNTIYF.

This chain connects TRBV12-3 or TRBV12-4 to TRBJ1-5; D unresolved. The CDR3 covers 13 residues. The germline V and J ends were trimmed by 1 base and 5 bases, with 6 bases remaining between them. The CDR3, as DNA: TGTGCCAGCAGTTTAGTCGGGGATCAGCCCCAGCATTTT. Its protein is CASSLVGDQPQHF.

V usage is TRBV6-5 and J usage is TRBJ1-1; tentatively, D is TRBD1 (5 bases). CDR3 size: 13 residues. Germline assignment: CDR1 MNHEY and CDR2 SVGAGI. V lost 5 bases to trimming and J lost 4 bases, with 11 bases between them. Written as DNA, the CDR3 is TGTGCCAGCAGTCATCAGGGTGGCACTGAAGCTTTCTTT. It encodes CASSHQGGTEAFF.

In its sample, this clone was seen once. The chain is built from TRBV5-4 and TRBJ2-2; TRBD2 aligns across 9 bases. The trim removed 4 bases at V and 5 bases at J, leaving 6 bases unmatched. CDR3 size: 15 residues. Germline values: CDR1 SGHNT, CDR2 YYREEE (reference sequence). The CDR3 DNA is TGTGCCAGCAGCGTTTACCTAGCGGGAACCGGGGAGCTGTTTTTT. Its translation: CASSVYLAGTGELFF. The whole variable domain, filled in from reference TRBV5-4 and TRBJ2-2, reads ETGVTQSPTHLIKTRGQQVTLRCSSQSGHNTVSWYQQALGQGPQFIFQYYREEENGRGNFPPRFSGLQFPNYSSELNVNALELDDSALYLCASSVYLAGTGELFFGEGSRLTVL.